These T cell receptor beta chains were read from a single sample in a study of blood T cell repertoires in COVID-19. TCRdb's table, derived via immunoSEQ multiplex PCR, lists solely in-frame clones and lacks some. The data hold fewer than 350,000 clones, with roughly 90% observed a single time. Sequencing was carried out using PBMCs or T cells enriched from blood (not recorded which). The source of these receptors is a woman between 18 and 29 years old with acute COVID-19. Both conserved end residues are part of each CDR3. A D gene is named only where the DNA matches it firmly. The size entry is marked missing in some rows and otherwise reads once, few, many or a size class.

J gene	clone size	D gene	V gene	CDR3 protein	CDR3 DNA
TRBJ1-5	few	-	TRBV6-5	CASSKSDTNQPQHF	TGTGCCAGCAGCAAATCGGACACCAATCAGCCCCAGCATTTT
TRBJ2-1	-	-	TRBV13	CASSPRTNNEQFF	TGTGCCAGCAGCCCCCGGACTAACAATGAGCAGTTCTTC
TRBJ2-7	-	TRBD2	TRBV5-6	CASSRGTSGTYEQYF	TGTGCCAGCAGCCGAGGGACTAGCGGGACCTACGAGCAGTACTTC
TRBJ2-3	-	TRBD2	TRBV5-1	CASSLEYAGGPADTQYF	TGCGCCAGCAGCTTGGAGTATGCGGGAGGGCCCGCAGATACGCAGTATTTT
TRBJ1-1	-	-	TRBV7-2	CASSLQGWTEAFF	TGTGCCAGCAGCTTACAGGGTTGGACTGAAGCTTTCTTT
TRBJ2-1	-	-	TRBV11-2	CASSSIDRHNEQFF	TGTGCCAGCAGCTCTATAGACAGGCACAATGAGCAGTTCTTC
TRBJ2-1	-	-	TRBV6-4	CASSDSSQGGEQFF	TGTGCCAGCAGTGACTCGAGTCAGGGGGGTGAGCAGTTCTTC
TRBJ1-1	-	TRBD1	TRBV7-8	CASSLSGQGARTEAFF	TGTGCCAGCAGCTTATCGGGACAGGGGGCGCGGACTGAAGCTTTCTTT
TRBJ1-1	-	-	TRBV4-1	CASSQEHTREPRTEAFF	TGCGCCAGCAGCCAAGAGCACACCCGGGAGCCCCGGACTGAAGCTTTCTTT
TRBJ2-7	-	TRBD2	TRBV10-2	CASSVSPSGTPLGEQYF	TGCGCCAGCAGTGTCTCCCCCAGCGGGACCCCTCTGGGGGAGCAGTACTTC
TRBJ2-2	-	-	TRBV9	CASSVGGTTTGELFF	TGTGCCAGCAGCGTAGGAGGGACAACCACCGGGGAGCTGTTTTTT
TRBJ2-5	-	TRBD2	TRBV28	CASSRRATTSGSQTQYF	TGTGCCAGCAGTCGCAGGGCCACTACTAGCGGGAGTCAGACCCAGTACTTC
TRBJ1-6	-	TRBD1	TRBV19	CASSIVGGDSPLHF	TGTGCCAGTAGTATCGTAGGGGGCGACTCACCCCTCCACTTT
TRBJ1-4	-	-	TRBV5-4	CASSLGAAEEKLFF	TGTGCCAGCAGCTTGGGGGCAGCGGAAGAAAAACTGTTTTTT
TRBJ1-5	once	-	TRBV27	CASSPGDVNQPQHF	TGTGCCAGCAGCCCAGGGGATGTCAATCAGCCCCAGCATTTT
TRBJ2-7	-	-	TRBV28	CASSSPGRGEVEQYF	TGTGCCAGCAGTTCCCCGGGCCGGGGAGAGGTCGAGCAGTACTTC
TRBJ2-3	-	TRBD2	TRBV5-1	CASSWGLATDTQYF	TGCGCCAGCAGCTGGGGACTAGCAACTGATACGCAGTATTTT
TRBJ1-1	-	-	TRBV18	CASSPLGADTEAFF	TGTGCCAGCTCACCGTTGGGGGCGGACACTGAAGCTTTCTTT
TRBJ1-1	-	-	TRBV11-2	CASSWTRDTEAFF	TGTGCCAGCAGCTGGACACGGGACACTGAAGCTTTCTTT
TRBJ1-4	-	-	TRBV19	CASSLRQAPNEKLFF	TGTGCCAGTAGTCTTAGACAGGCTCCTAATGAAAAACTGTTTTTT
TRBJ2-7	-	TRBD1	TRBV6-5	CASSTSGTAYEQYF	TGTGCCAGCAGTACATCCGGGACAGCCTACGAGCAGTACTTC
TRBJ2-1	-	TRBD2	TRBV7-2	CASSLEGLAGDGDEQFF	TGTGCCAGCAGCTTAGAAGGTCTAGCGGGAGATGGCGATGAGCAGTTCTTC
TRBJ1-1	-	-	TRBV5-1	CASIKKPGQAGNTEAFF	TGCGCCAGCATAAAAAAGCCCGGCCAGGCAGGGAACACTGAAGCTTTCTTT
TRBJ2-2	-	TRBD1	TRBV28	CASSPQGAGNGELFF	TGTGCCAGCAGTCCGCAGGGGGCTGGGAACGGGGAGCTGTTTTTT
TRBJ2-3	once	TRBD2	TRBV11-3	CASSSGLAGNTDTQYF	TGTGCCAGCAGCTCGGGACTAGCGGGGAACACAGATACGCAGTATTTT
TRBJ1-5	-	TRBD1	TRBV12-3/TRBV12-4	CASSIMGQGEHF	TGTGCCAGCAGTATAATGGGACAGGGCGAGCATTTT
TRBJ2-1	-	-	TRBV5-1	CASSLAAYSYNEQFF	TGCGCCAGCAGCTTGGCAGCGTACTCCTACAATGAGCAGTTCTTC
TRBJ1-4	-	-	TRBV19	CASSPYGRDNEKLFF	TGTGCCAGTAGTCCCTACGGCAGGGATAATGAAAAACTGTTTTTT
TRBJ2-7	-	-	TRBV7-8	CASSLEYEQYF	TGTGCCAGCAGCCTTGAGTACGAGCAGTACTTC
TRBJ1-1	-	-	TRBV27	CASRPGITTEAFF	TGTGCCAGCAGGCCGGGGATCACGACCGAAGCTTTCTTT
TRBJ2-7	-	TRBD1	TRBV6-1	CASSEGTGEAYEQYF	TGTGCCAGCAGTGAGGGGACAGGGGAGGCCTACGAGCAGTACTTC
TRBJ2-1	few	-	TRBV2	CASRADWNNEQFF	TGTGCCAGCAGGGCGGACTGGAACAATGAGCAGTTCTTC
TRBJ1-1	-	-	TRBV7-2	CASSFFAGLNTEAFF	TGTGCCAGCAGCTTTTTTGCGGGTTTGAACACTGAAGCTTTCTTT
TRBJ2-7	few	-	TRBV3-1/TRBV3-2	CASSHSMGPAKFSYEQYF	TGTGCCAGCAGCCACTCCATGGGGCCGGCAAAGTTCTCCTACGAGCAGTACTTC